A selection of T cell receptor beta chains follows, all from one sample in a study of blood T cell repertoires in COVID-19. The assay was immunoSEQ multiplex PCR, and TCRdb's table has in-frame clones only and misses some. This sample yields approximately 190,000 clones, of which 70% to 90% are seen a single time; about 6.6% belongs to the top ten. Sequences were obtained from peripheral blood. Receptors originate from a woman in her thirties or forties who had recovered from COVID-19. Both conserved end residues are part of each CDR3. D genes are given only for firm matches. Clone size is stated in some rows and not others, as once, few, many or a class when expanded.

D	V	size	J	DNA	CDR3
TRBD2	TRBV19	.	TRBJ2-3	TGTGCCAGTAGCTTATATAGCGGGAGTGGGGCAGATACGCAGTATTTT	CASSLYSGSGADTQYF
.	TRBV6-6	.	TRBJ1-1	TGTGCCAGCAGCCCTACCGGGGGGACCTCCACTGAAGCTTTCTTT	CASSPTGGTSTEAFF
.	TRBV11-3	.	TRBJ1-1	TGTGCCAGCAGCCCGACAGGGAACACTGAAGCTTTCTTT	CASSPTGNTEAFF
TRBD2	TRBV10-3	.	TRBJ2-2	TGTGCCATCAGAGGGGAGAGCGGGAGGGCCCCGAACACCGGGGAGCTGTTTTTT	CAIRGESGRAPNTGELFF
.	TRBV9	.	TRBJ2-2	TGTGCCAGCAGCGTAGACTACACCGGGGAGCTGTTTTTT	CASSVDYTGELFF
.	TRBV5-5	.	TRBJ2-3	TGTGCCAGCAGGCAACTAGCAACAGATACGCAGTATTTT	CASRQLATDTQYF
TRBD1	TRBV4-1	.	TRBJ1-6	TGCGCCAGCAGCCAAGAGGGACAGTTTGGCAATTCACCCCTCCACTTT	CASSQEGQFGNSPLHF
TRBD2	TRBV5-6	.	TRBJ2-7	TGTGCCAGCAGCGAGACTAGCGGCAGCTCCTACGAGCAGTACTTC	CASSETSGSSYEQYF
.	TRBV12-5	.	TRBJ2-7	TGTGCTAGCAACACCTACGAGCAGTACTTC	CASNTYEQYF
TRBD1	TRBV14	.	TRBJ2-1	TGTGCCAGCAGCCAGGGGACAGGTGGCCGAGCCTACAATGAGCAGTTCTTC	CASSQGTGGRAYNEQFF
.	TRBV19	.	TRBJ1-1	TGTGCCAGTAGTATAGATCACACCAGGGCGAACACTGAAGCTTTCTTT	CASSIDHTRANTEAFF
.	TRBV5-1	.	TRBJ1-1	TGCGCCAGCAGCTCCCAAACAGGATGGGAAGCTTTCTTT	CASSSQTGWEAFF
TRBD1	TRBV5-4	once	TRBJ2-2	TGTGCCAGCAGCTTGTCCGGGACAGGGGGCTCCGGGGAGCTGTTTTTT	CASSLSGTGGSGELFF
.	TRBV5-1	.	TRBJ2-1	TGCGCCAGCAGCTTGGAGAGCTACAATGAGCAGTTCTTC	CASSLESYNEQFF
.	TRBV1	.	TRBJ2-2	TGCACCAGCAGCCAAGCAGGAGCGGGAGGGCCGGGCACCGGGGAGCTGTTTTTT	CTSSQAGAGGPGTGELFF
TRBD1	TRBV10-3	.	TRBJ1-1	TGTGCCATCAGTGTCTCAGACAGGGGGTATACTGAAGCTTTCTTT	CAISVSDRGYTEAFF
TRBD1	TRBV18	many	TRBJ1-4	TGTGCCAGCTCCCAAGCGGGACAGGGCTATGAAAAACTGTTTTTT	CASSQAGQGYEKLFF
.	TRBV5-8	.	TRBJ2-1	TGTGCCAGCACCTCCGGCCCGGGGGAGTTGAATGAGCAGTTCTTC	CASTSGPGELNEQFF
.	TRBV15	.	TRBJ2-1	TGTGCCACCGGCCCTTGGTCCCCCACCTACAATGAGCAGTTCTTC	CATGPWSPTYNEQFF
TRBD2	TRBV7-9	.	TRBJ2-5	TGTGCCAGCTCCGGGACTAGCGGGAGGGCCATGGAGACCCAGTACTTC	CASSGTSGRAMETQYF
TRBD2	TRBV29-1	once	TRBJ2-7	TGCAGCGTTGTTAGCGGGACACTCACCGAGCAGTACTTC	CSVVSGTLTEQYF
TRBD1	TRBV9	few	TRBJ1-6	TGTGCCAGCACCAGATCGGGGGACAGGAATTCACCCCTCCACTTT	CASTRSGDRNSPLHF
TRBD2	TRBV2	.	TRBJ2-1	TGTGCCAGCAATATAGCGGGAAGTAGAGGGAATGAGCAGTTCTTC	CASNIAGSRGNEQFF
TRBD1	TRBV14	.	TRBJ1-1	TGTGCCAGCAGCCAAGCCGTAGGACAGGGCAACACTGAAGCTTTCTTT	CASSQAVGQGNTEAFF
TRBD1	TRBV18	.	TRBJ1-2	TGTGCCAGCTCACCACCGATGGGACAGGTAGACTATGGCTACACCTTC	CASSPPMGQVDYGYTF
.	TRBV5-5	.	TRBJ1-1	TGTGCCAGCAGCGGAAGGACAGTATTGAACACTGAAGCTTTCTTT	CASSGRTVLNTEAFF
.	TRBV19	.	TRBJ2-1	TGTGCCAGTAGTATAGGGATTGTGAGGAATGAGCAGTTCTTC	CASSIGIVRNEQFF
.	TRBV30	once	TRBJ2-3	TGTGCCTGGAGTCCCTTGGGGGGGGCTAGCACAGATACGCAGTATTTT	CAWSPLGGASTDTQYF
TRBD2	TRBV28	.	TRBJ2-5	TGTGCCAGCAGGCCCGCGGGGACTAGCGGATACCAAGAGACCCAGTACTTC	CASRPAGTSGYQETQYF
.	TRBV28	.	TRBJ1-1	TGTGCCAGCAGAGGACTGTTGAACACTGAAGCTTTCTTT	CASRGLLNTEAFF
TRBD1	TRBV28	.	TRBJ2-2	TGTGCCAGCACCTCACAGGACAGGTCTAACACCGGGGAGCTGTTTTTT	CASTSQDRSNTGELFF
TRBD1	TRBV5-1	.	TRBJ1-1	TGCGCCAGCAGCTTGAGTACAACCGGGACAGTTAACACTGAAGCTTTCTTT	CASSLSTTGTVNTEAFF
TRBD2	TRBV7-3	.	TRBJ2-1	TGTGCCAGCAGCCCGACTAGCGGGAACAATGAGCAGTTCTTC	CASSPTSGNNEQFF
.	TRBV15	.	TRBJ1-4	TGTGCCACCAGCAGAGATAGGACAGCAACTAATGAAAAACTGTTTTTT	CATSRDRTATNEKLFF
TRBD2	TRBV2	few	TRBJ2-5	TGTGCCAGCAGTAAATCCGGACTAGCAGTGTGGGAGACCCAGTACTTC	CASSKSGLAVWETQYF
TRBD1	TRBV27	.	TRBJ2-2	TGTGCCAGCAGTGCCAGGGGGCGGGACACCGGGGAGCTGTTTTTT	CASSARGRDTGELFF
.	TRBV11-3	.	TRBJ1-2	TGTGCCAGCAGCTTAGACCCAAATCAGGTTGGGGAGTTCCTCTATGGCTACACCTTC	CASSLDPNQVGEFLYGYTF
TRBD1	TRBV28	.	TRBJ2-5	TGTGCCAGCACTGTTAGGGACAGGGGGCAAGAGACCCAGTACTTC	CASTVRDRGQETQYF
TRBD2	TRBV29-1	.	TRBJ2-7	TGCAGCGTCGCAATCCCGGGACTAGCGGGAGGGCCGCAGGAGCAGTACTTC	CSVAIPGLAGGPQEQYF
.	TRBV19	.	TRBJ2-1	TGTGCCAGTAGTATCGGCCAGGGTACTCGCACTGAGCAGTTCTTC	CASSIGQGTRTEQFF
TRBD2	TRBV19	.	TRBJ2-1	TGTGCCAGTAGTCTTAACGGACTAGCGGAAAATGAGCAGTTCTTC	CASSLNGLAENEQFF
.	TRBV3-1/TRBV3-2	.	TRBJ1-5	TGTGCCAGCAGTTATAACCTAAATCAGCCCCAGCATTTT	CASSYNLNQPQHF
TRBD1	TRBV24-1	.	TRBJ1-2	TGTGCCACCAGTGATTTGTTCGGACAGGGAGATTATGGCTACACCTTC	CATSDLFGQGDYGYTF
.	TRBV2	.	TRBJ2-6	TGTGCCAGCAGTTTAACAGGGATCTCTGGGGCCAACGTCCTGACTTTC	CASSLTGISGANVLTF